Reported below is one TCR beta chain. This entry is derived from a study of blood T cell repertoires in COVID-19. TCRdb's copy holds only in-frame clones and misses some; the assay was immunoSEQ multiplex PCR. Counted here are around 300,000 clones, roughly 87% occurring once; the ten biggest clones make up approximately 12%. This CDR3 region has 13 residues. Trimming pared 8 bases from V and 6 bases from J, leaving 13 bases between. Germline CDR1 and CDR2: KGHSH and LQKENI. Specimen: peripheral blood. The J gene is TRBJ2-2, the V gene TRBV18, with D uncertain. This sequence originates from a human donor in a cohort sampled during active COVID-19. Written as DNA, the CDR3 is TGTGCCAGCATTTCCACCCAGGCCGGGGAGCTGTTTTTT. It yields the protein CASISTQAGELFF.